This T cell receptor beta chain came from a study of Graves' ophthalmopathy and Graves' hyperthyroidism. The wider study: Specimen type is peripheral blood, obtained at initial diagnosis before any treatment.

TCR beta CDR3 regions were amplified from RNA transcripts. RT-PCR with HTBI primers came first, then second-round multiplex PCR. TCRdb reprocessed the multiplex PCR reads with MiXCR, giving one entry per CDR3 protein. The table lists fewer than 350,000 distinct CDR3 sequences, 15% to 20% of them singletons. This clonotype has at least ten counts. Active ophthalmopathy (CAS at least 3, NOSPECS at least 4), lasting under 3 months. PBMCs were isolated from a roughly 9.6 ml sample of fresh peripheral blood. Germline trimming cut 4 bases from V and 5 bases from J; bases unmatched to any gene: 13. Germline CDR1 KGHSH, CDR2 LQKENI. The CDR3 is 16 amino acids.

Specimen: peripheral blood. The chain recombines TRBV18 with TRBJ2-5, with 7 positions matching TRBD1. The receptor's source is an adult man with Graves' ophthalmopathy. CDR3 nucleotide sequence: TGTGCCAGCTCACGTCGCCATGACAGGGAAAGGGAGACCCAGTACTTC. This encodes CASSRRHDRERETQYF.